This T cell receptor (beta chain) was documented in a study of radiotherapy plus CTLA-4 blockade in lung cancer. Measured with immunoSEQ multiplex PCR; TCRdb has only the in-frame clones, and not every one. This repertoire shows roughly 80,000 clones, around 79% found once; its top ten account for 4%. Germline loops: CDR1 SNHLY, CDR2 FYNNEI. J gave up 4 bases and V 6 bases, and 5 bases lay outside the gene matches. This CDR3 is built from 15 residues. This clone has only a few counts. This receptor was taken from a human donor with non-small cell lung cancer who had a partial response to radiotherapy plus ipilimumab. Some clones in this sample may be carry-over from other donors' samples. The sample was peripheral blood, taken from a patient treated with radiotherapy plus ipilimumab. The gene calls are TRBV2 and TRBJ2-3, with 12 bases that match TRBD1. As DNA, the CDR3 is TGTGCCAGCAGAGCCGGGACAGGGGGCGCAGATACGCAGTATTTT. Protein: CASRAGTGGADTQYF.